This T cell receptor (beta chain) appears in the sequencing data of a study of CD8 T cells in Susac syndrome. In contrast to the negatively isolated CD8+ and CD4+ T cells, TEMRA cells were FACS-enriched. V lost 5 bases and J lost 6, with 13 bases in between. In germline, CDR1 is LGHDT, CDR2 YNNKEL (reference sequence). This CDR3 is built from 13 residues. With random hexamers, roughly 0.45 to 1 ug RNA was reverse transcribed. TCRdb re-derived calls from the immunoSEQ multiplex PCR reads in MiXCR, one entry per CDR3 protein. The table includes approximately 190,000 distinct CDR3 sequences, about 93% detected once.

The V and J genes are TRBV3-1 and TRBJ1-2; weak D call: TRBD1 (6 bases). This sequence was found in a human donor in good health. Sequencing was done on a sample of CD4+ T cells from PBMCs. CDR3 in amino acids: CASSNTGLDGYTF. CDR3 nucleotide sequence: TGTGCCAGCAGCAATACAGGGTTAGATGGCTACACCTTC.